Shown below are 32 T cell receptor gamma chains from a single sample sequenced in a study of gamma delta lymphoproliferative disorders and STAT genes. Sequencing used genomic DNA taken from PBMCs of patients and controls. TCRdb reapplied CATT to the multiplex PCR reads. The data hold fewer than 600 gamma-chain clones, with less than 30% observed a single time. Sequencing was performed on blood. The receptors originated from a human donor in good health.

The chain uses TRGV9 and TRGJP. The J gene was not available in TCRdb and was assigned here by matching the DNA to germline segments. CDR1 is GITISATS, CDR2 ISYDGTV, per germline (reference sequence). The length of the CDR3 is 16 residues. With V trimmed by 3 bases and J by 4 bases, 3 bases remained unmatched. DNA for the CDR3: TGTGCCTTGTGGGAGACCCAAGAGTTGGGCAAAAAAATCAAGGTATTT. This codes for CALWETQELGKKIKVF.

This clone qualifies as large. CDR3 DNA sequence: TGTGCCACCTGGGACGGGCGTTATAAGAAACTCTTT. Translated: CATWDGRYKKLF. This chain links TRGV2 with TRGJ1 or TRGJ2. TCRdb is silent on the J gene; assignment here came from matching the DNA to germline. The V gene's germline CDR1 is EGSNGY and CDR2 YDSYNSKV. V shed 0 bases, J shed 6 bases, and the junction held 2 bases outside the gene matches. The CDR3 is made up of 12 amino acids.

By sample fraction, this clone is large. The chain links TRGV4 to TRGJ1 or TRGJ2. Germline matching of the DNA provided the J gene here, since TCRdb leaves it blank. Germline CDR1 is EGSTGY and CDR2 is YDSYTSSV. The CDR3 is made up of 16 amino acids. The junction had 17 bases not matched to a gene; V was cut back by 4 bases and J by 5 bases. CDR3 bases: TGTGCCACCTGGGACGGGCCGGGATTAAATGATTATAAGAAACTCTTT. It encodes CATWDGPGLNDYKKLF.

This clone was recorded only once. At one boundary the junction diverges from the germline segment, which might be a read error. This chain uses TRGV10 with TRGJ1 or TRGJ2. TCRdb lists no J gene, so it was determined here by aligning the DNA to germline. TRGV10 qualifies as an ORF whose function is uncertain. CDR3 length equals 13 residues. In DNA, the CDR3 is TGTGCTGCGTGTTGGGGAGTGAGGTATAAGAAACTCTTT. Protein: CAACWGVRYKKLF.

To note about this clone: It is unclear where the CDR3 begins or ends on the DNA, so no DNA is shown, and the CDR3 is as TCRdb lists it. J gene calling gave no result, while the V gene is TRGV4. Germline V gene sequence: CDR1 EGSTGY, CDR2 YDSYTSSV. The CDR3 totals 17 residues, both ends included. The CDR3 sequence is CATQRGIRNSLAVEQHF.

This clone appeared a few times. The TCRdb protein, from a much larger clone, departs from this DNA's translation at residue 3, likely by read error; the protein shown derives from the DNA. CDR3 sequence (DNA): TGTGCCGCCTGGGACGGGCGGAGGAAACTCTTT. Amino acid sequence: CAAWDGRRKLF. This chain joins TRGV2 and TRGJ1 or TRGJ2. No J gene is reported in TCRdb; it was inferred here by comparing the DNA with germline. This CDR3 is 11 amino acids long. Germline lookup yields CDR1 EGSNGY and CDR2 YDSYNSKV.

This clone was counted only a few times. The TCRdb record carries a much larger clone's protein, which differs from this DNA's translation at residue 10; a read error is the likely cause, and the protein listed here is the DNA translation. The V gene call reads TRGV4; no J gene was called. Germline assignment: CDR1 EGSTGY and CDR2 YDSYTSSV. The CDR3 has 12 residues. CDR3 nucleotide sequence: TGTGCCACCTGGGGCTTTTATTATAAGAACCTCTTT. Amino acid sequence: CATWGFYYKNLF.

By its share, this clone is large. One end of the junction is discordant with germline, which a read error may explain. The chain links TRGV2 to TRGJP1. As TCRdb names no J gene, one was assigned here on the basis of a DNA match to germline. CDR1 is EGSNGY, CDR2 YDSYNSKV, per germline. This CDR3 spans 9 amino acids. The CDR3 coding sequence is TGTACCACTGGTTGGTTCAAGATATTT. It is translated as CTTGWFKIF.

This clone was counted between two and nine times. The TCRdb protein, from a much larger clone, departs from this DNA's translation at residue 6, likely by read error; the protein shown derives from the DNA. The V gene is listed as TRGV1; no J gene was called. TRGV1 is identified as an open reading frame with a role that is uncertain. The CDR3 spans 9 residues. The CDR3 reads CATWDRELF. DNA for the CDR3: TGTGCCACCTGGGACAGGGAACTCTTT.

In its sample, this clone was seen once. The V gene is uncalled and the J gene is TRGJ1 or TRGJ2. The CDR3 loop spans 11 amino acids. As DNA, the CDR3 is TGTGCCTGCTTGGACGGTTATAAGAAACTCTTT. Translating gives CACLDGYKKLF.

The chain recombines TRGV8 with TRGJP2. TCRdb leaves out the J gene; it was filled in here by matching the DNA to germline. The length of the CDR3 is 19 residues. Trimming removed 1 base from V and 0 bases from J; junction bases left unmatched: 14. CDR1 is VENAVY, CDR2 YDSYNSRV, per germline. The CDR3 DNA follows: TGTGCCACCTGGGATAGATACGGGAGTCCATATAGTAGTGATTGGATCAAGACGTTT. It codes for CATWDRYGSPYSSDWIKTF.

This clone is large within its sample. The chain carries TRGV8 and TRGJP1. The J gene, missing from TCRdb, was assigned here through DNA to germline matching. Germline loops: CDR1 VENAVY, CDR2 YDSYNSRV. The CDR3 consists of 14 residues. Losses at the gene ends were 3 bases for V and 0 bases for J; bases not matched to a gene: 1. The CDR3 sequence: CATWDYTTGWFKIF. The CDR3 DNA follows: TGTGCCACCTGGGATTATACCACTGGTTGGTTCAAGATATTT.

As to this clone: Since a far larger clone is one base different, this is likely a read error. The sample contains more than one DNA sequence encoding this CDR3. The V and J genes are TRGV10 and TRGJP1. The J gene comes from matching the DNA to germline here; TCRdb lacks it. TRGV10 is an ORF, with its function uncertain. After removal of 12 bases from V and 6 bases from J, the junction contained 14 bases not matched to a gene. This CDR3 has 14 residues. CDR3 region: CAAWDDCPGWFKIF. For the CDR3, the DNA is TGTGCTGCATGGGACGACTGCCCTGGTTGGTTCAAGATATTT.

This clone is termed large. The chain employs TRGV4 and TRGJ1 or TRGJ2. The J gene, not given by TCRdb, was assigned here from a germline match of the nucleotide sequence. The ends lost 3 bases at V and 0 bases at J; junction bases unmatched: 2. CDR1 is EGSTGY, CDR2 YDSYTSSV, per germline. The CDR3 is made up of 13 amino acids. CDR3 amino acids: CATWDQNYYKKLF. CDR3 nucleotide sequence: TGTGCCACCTGGGATCAGAATTATTATAAGAAACTCTTT.

By its share, this clone is large (0.1 to 1%). The rearrangement uses TRGV9 and TRGJ1 or TRGJ2. Because TCRdb records no J gene, it was assigned here through a match of the DNA to germline. J gave up 8 bases and V 2 bases, and 3 bases lay outside the gene matches. The CDR3 loop spans 11 amino acids. Per the germline V gene, CDR1 is GITISATS and CDR2 is ISYDGTV (reference sequence). In DNA form, the CDR3 reads TGTGCCTTGTGGGAGGGCCATAAGAAACTCTTT. Translated: CALWEGHKKLF.

By share, this clone ranks as large. This chain joins TRGV10 and TRGJ1 or TRGJ2. Since TCRdb gives no J gene, matching the DNA to germline was used here to assign it. TRGV10 is recorded as an ORF, its role being uncertain. V was clipped by 8 bases and J by 4 bases; unmatched bases: 6. CDR3 length equals 12 residues. This CDR3 is CAAWDEYYKKLF. As DNA, the CDR3 is TGTGCTGCGTGGGATGAGTATTATAAGAAACTCTTT.

In this sample, this clone is large. Other nucleotide sequences from this sample produce the same CDR3. This sequence joins TRGV2 and TRGJP2. The J gene, missing from TCRdb, was assigned here through DNA to germline matching. Germline V gene lookup returns CDR1 EGSNGY and CDR2 YDSYNSKV. CDR3 length: 16 amino acids. J lost 3 bases, V lost 0 bases, and 7 bases had no gene match. CDR3 amino acids: CATWDGPWGSDWIKTF. In nucleotides, the CDR3 is TGTGCCACCTGGGACGGGCCTTGGGGTAGTGATTGGATCAAGACGTTT.

By frequency in the sample, this clone is large. The J gene is TRGJ1 or TRGJ2, the V gene TRGV10. TCRdb carries no J gene annotation; the J gene was assigned here by matching the DNA with germline. TRGV10 is known as an ORF, though its function is uncertain. The CDR3 extends over 13 amino acids. V shed 8 bases, J shed 8 bases, and the junction held 13 bases outside the gene matches. The CDR3 DNA is TGTGCTGCGTGGGATTATAACCCCGATAAGAAACTCTTT. Translated, it gives CAAWDYNPDKKLF.

This clone is large in the sample. V is TRGV8 and J is TRGJ1 or TRGJ2. The J gene, absent from TCRdb, was called here by matching the DNA to germline. Looked up from germline, CDR1 is VENAVY and CDR2 is YDSYNSRV. This CDR3 contains 13 residues. J gave up 3 bases and V 4 bases, and 6 bases lay outside the gene matches. Here the CDR3 DNA reads TGTGCCACCTGGGAGTTCCTTTATTATAAGAAACTCTTT. It translates to CATWEFLYYKKLF.

This clone ranks as large (0.1 to 1%). The genes are TRGV8 and TRGJ1 or TRGJ2. No J gene was available from TCRdb, and it was assigned here by a germline match of the DNA. V lost 3 bases and J lost 3; bases outside the gene matches: 5. Germline lookup yields CDR1 VENAVY and CDR2 YDSYNSRV. CDR3 size: 13 residues. This chain's CDR3 is CATWDGLYYKKLF. CDR3 bases: TGTGCCACCTGGGATGGCCTTTATTATAAGAAACTCTTT.

This clone was counted between two and nine times. This likely traces to a read error, being one base from a far larger clone. Other nucleotide sequences in the sample specify the same CDR3. The chain combines TRGV4 with TRGJ1 or TRGJ2. The J gene, missing from TCRdb, was assigned here through DNA to germline matching. CDR3 length equals 12 residues. CDR1 is EGSTGY and CDR2 is YDSYTSSV in the germline V gene. The CDR3 loop is CATWGFYYKKLF. The CDR3 DNA sequence: TGTGCCACTTGGGGCTTTTATTATAAGAAACTCTTT.

This clone is large by share. This chain links TRGV3 with TRGJ1 or TRGJ2. TCRdb supplies no J gene; here it was assigned by aligning the nucleotide sequence to germline. The V and J ends lost 6 bases and 3 bases, in that order; junction bases with no gene match: 8. Germline V CDR1 and CDR2: VTNTFY, YDVSTARD (reference sequence). The CDR3 has 13 residues. The CDR3: CATWSRTYYKKLF. In DNA form, the CDR3 reads TGTGCCACCTGGTCGCGGACTTATTATAAGAAACTCTTT.

This clone is judged large. The chain carries TRGV2 and TRGJ1 or TRGJ2. In the absence of a J gene in TCRdb, the DNA was matched to germline to assign it here. Germline loops: CDR1 EGSNGY, CDR2 YDSYNSKV. This CDR3 has 14 residues. With V trimmed by 1 base and J by 0 bases, 3 bases remained unmatched. The CDR3, as DNA: TGTGCCACCTGGGACGGAGGGAATTATTATAAGAAACTCTTT. Its protein is CATWDGGNYYKKLF.

A few counts support this clone. The protein in TCRdb stems from a much larger clone and differs at residue 9 from this DNA's translation, likely a read error; here the protein is translated from the DNA. The gene calls are TRGV10 and TRGJ1 or TRGJ2. TCRdb is silent on the J gene; assignment here came from matching the DNA to germline. TRGV10 carries the ORF label, with uncertain function. V lost 8 bases, J lost 12 bases, and 20 bases stayed unmatched. The CDR3 is made up of 14 amino acids. The CDR3 sequence: CAAWDFLRHMGKLF. CDR3 sequence (DNA): TGTGCTGCGTGGGATTTTCTCCGACATATGGGGAAACTCTTT.

This clone was counted between two and nine times. The junction departs from the called germline gene at one end, perhaps through a read error. The rearrangement links TRGV10 to TRGJ1 or TRGJ2. The J gene is not listed in TCRdb, so it was assigned here from a DNA match to germline. TRGV10 is an ORF for which the function is uncertain. This CDR3 spans 12 amino acids. CDR3: CAGFLGYYKKLF. DNA for the CDR3: TGCGCGGGATTCCTAGGTTATTATAAGAAACTCTTT.

As regards this clone: A read error may account for a junction end that differs from germline. The V call is TRGV2, the J call TRGJP2. TCRdb lists no J gene, so it was determined here by aligning the DNA to germline. CDR3 length: 12 amino acids. The V gene's germline CDR1 is EGSNGY and CDR2 YDSYNSKV. This chain's CDR3 is CATWDGDWIKTF. DNA of the CDR3: TGTGCTACCTGGGACGGTGATTGGATCAAGACGTTT.

In its sample, this clone ranks as large (0.1 to 1%). The chain uses TRGV9 and TRGJ1 or TRGJ2. TCRdb is silent on the J gene; assignment here came from matching the DNA to germline. The V gene end was trimmed by 2 bases and the J gene end by 3 bases; junction bases not matched to a gene: 7. Germline CDR1 is GITISATS and CDR2 is ISYDGTV (reference sequence). This CDR3 contains 14 residues. The CDR3 DNA reads TGTGCCTTGTGGGAGGGTACCCCTTATTATAAGAAACTCTTT. It yields the protein CALWEGTPYYKKLF.

This clone is deemed large. The chain joins TRGV10 to TRGJP1. The J gene was missing in TCRdb and was found by matching the end of the DNA to germline. TRGV10 belongs to the ORF category, with a function that is uncertain. V was clipped by 8 bases and J by 11 bases; unmatched bases: 3. The CDR3 totals 10 residues. CDR3 sequence reads: CAAWHWFKIF. The CDR3 DNA follows: TGTGCTGCGTGGCACTGGTTCAAGATATTT.

This clone is large in the sample. J is TRGJ1 or TRGJ2 and V is TRGV11. As TCRdb names no J gene, one was assigned here on the basis of a DNA match to germline. TRGV11 is sorted into the ORF group, with uncertain function. The CDR3 is 13 amino acids. Trimming cost V 0 bases and J 12 bases; bases outside gene matches: 8. For the CDR3, the DNA is TGTGCCTGCTGGATTAGGCACCTAAGATGGAAACTCTTT. It codes for CACWIRHLRWKLF.

V and J are TRGV4 and TRGJP2. TCRdb records no J gene; here it was assigned by comparing the DNA to germline. CDR1 is EGSTGY, CDR2 YDSYTSSV, per germline. V was clipped by 0 bases and J by 0 bases; unmatched bases: 4. The CDR3 contains 16 residues. DNA of the CDR3: TGTGCCACCTGGGATGGGCGCTATAGTAGTGATTGGATCAAGACGTTT. Encoded protein: CATWDGRYSSDWIKTF.

In this sample, this clone is large. The rearrangement uses TRGV5 and TRGJ1 or TRGJ2. Because TCRdb records no J gene, it was assigned here through a match of the DNA to germline. J was trimmed by 4 bases and V by 1 base; bases with no gene match: 7. The V gene's germline CDR1 is VINAFY and CDR2 YDVSNSKD. This CDR3 spans 14 amino acids. CDR3 nucleotides: TGTGCCACCTGGGACAGAGTTCCGTATTATAAGAAACTCTTT. Amino acids: CATWDRVPYYKKLF.

About this clone itself: It is unclear where the CDR3 begins or ends on the DNA, so no DNA is shown, and the CDR3 is as TCRdb lists it. The V gene corresponds to TRGV11; no J gene was called. TRGV11 is an ORF; its function is uncertain. The CDR3 numbers 12 amino acids, ends counted. CDR3 amino acids: CTTVPADGFKIF.